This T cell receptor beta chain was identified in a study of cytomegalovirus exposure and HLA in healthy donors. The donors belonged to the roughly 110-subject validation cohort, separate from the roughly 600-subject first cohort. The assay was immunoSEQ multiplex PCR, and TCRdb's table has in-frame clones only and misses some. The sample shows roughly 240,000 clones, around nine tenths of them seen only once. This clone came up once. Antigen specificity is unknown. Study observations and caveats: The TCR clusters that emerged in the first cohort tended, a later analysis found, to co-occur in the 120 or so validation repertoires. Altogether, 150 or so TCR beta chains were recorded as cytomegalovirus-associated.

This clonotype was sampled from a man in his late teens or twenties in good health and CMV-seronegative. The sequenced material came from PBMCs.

CDR3 protein: CACRTGGRGGELFF. CDR3 in DNA: TGTGCCTGCAGGACAGGGGGTCGTGGCGGGGAGCTGTTTTTT. The rearrangement links TRBV30 to TRBJ2-2, with TRBD1 matching over 10 bases. Per germline, CDR1 GTSNPN and CDR2 SVGIG (reference sequence). Losses at the gene ends were 6 bases for V and 7 bases for J; bases not matched to a gene: 8. The CDR3 is 14 amino acids. The full variable domain, with the rest looked up from reference TRBV30 and TRBJ2-2, is SQTIHQWPATLVQPVGSPLSLECTVEGTSNPNLYWYRQAAGRGLQLLFYSVGIGQISSEVPQNLSASRPQDRQFILSSKKLLLSDSGFYLCACRTGGRGGELFFGEGSRLTVL.